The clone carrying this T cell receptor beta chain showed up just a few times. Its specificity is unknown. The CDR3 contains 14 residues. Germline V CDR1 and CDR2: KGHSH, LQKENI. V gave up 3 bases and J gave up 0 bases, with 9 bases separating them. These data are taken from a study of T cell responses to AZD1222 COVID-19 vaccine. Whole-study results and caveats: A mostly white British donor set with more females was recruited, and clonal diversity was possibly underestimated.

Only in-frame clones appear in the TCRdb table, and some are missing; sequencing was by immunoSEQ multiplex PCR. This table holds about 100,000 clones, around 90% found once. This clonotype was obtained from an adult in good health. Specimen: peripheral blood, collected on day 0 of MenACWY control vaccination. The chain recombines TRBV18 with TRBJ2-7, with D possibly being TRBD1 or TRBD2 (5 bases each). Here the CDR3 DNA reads TGTGCCAGCTCACCTGGGACGGACTCCTACGAGCAGTACTTC. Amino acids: CASSPGTDSYEQYF.